The 30 T cell receptor beta chains listed next were all sequenced from one sample in a study of blood T cell repertoires in COVID-19. TCRdb's copy holds only in-frame clones and misses some; the assay was immunoSEQ multiplex PCR. The sample holds approximately 74,000 clones; approximately 88% are singletons and the top ten take 1% to 1.5%. Sample: peripheral blood. The receptors here all came from a woman aged 55 to 70 with acute or convalescent COVID-19.

The chain combines TRBV4-1 with TRBJ2-5, with unresolved D. This CDR3 comprises 16 residues. CDR1 and CDR2 (germline): MGHRA, YSYEKL. V lost 3 bases, J lost 3 bases, and 17 bases lay in between. CDR3 residues: CASSHVHTSEEETQYF. The CDR3 DNA is TGCGCCAGCAGCCATGTCCATACGAGCGAAGAAGAGACCCAGTACTTC.

This chain links TRBV11-2 with TRBJ2-1; D unresolved. V was trimmed by 1 base and J by 7 bases, leaving 8 bases between them. The CDR3 runs to 13 residues. Germline V gives CDR1 SGHAT, CDR2 FQNNGV. CDR3 nucleotide sequence: TGTGCCAGCAGCTTAGGATACAGTAATGAGCAGTTCTTC. Residues: CASSLGYSNEQFF. Drawing the rest from reference TRBV11-2 and TRBJ2-1, the complete variable domain is EAGVAQSPRYKIIEKRQSVAFWCNPISGHATLYWYQQILGQGPKLLIQFQNNGVVDDSQLPKDRFSAERLKGVDSTLKIQPAKLEDSAVYLCASSLGYSNEQFFGPGTRLTVL.

V usage is TRBV18 and J usage is TRBJ2-7; D is perhaps TRBD1 (5 bases). Deletions cut 4 bases from V and 6 bases from J, with 16 bases between. Germline V gene sequence: CDR1 KGHSH, CDR2 LQKENI. The CDR3 consists of 14 residues. The DNA for the CDR3 is TGTGCCAGCTCACTAGGGTCCGGGCAGGGCGAGCAGTACGTC. Translated: CASSLGSGQGEQYV.

The chain is built from TRBV6-5 and TRBJ2-5; D ambiguous. This CDR3 spans 12 amino acids. Germline loops: CDR1 MNHEY, CDR2 SVGAGI. With 10 bases removed from V and 2 bases from J, the gap between germline ends came to 11 bases. CDR3 residues: CATGLTQETQYF. The CDR3 DNA is TGTGCCACCGGTCTGACTCAAGAGACCCAGTACTTC.

This clone was seen a few times. V and J are TRBV7-2 and TRBJ1-6; no reliable D call. The germline V gene has CDR1 SGHTA and CDR2 FQGNSA. V lost 1 base to trimming and J lost 7 bases, with 11 bases between them. The length of the CDR3 is 15 residues. CDR3 nucleotides: TGTGCCAGCAGCTTAGGTGTGACTTCGAATTCACCCCTCCACTTT. Its protein is CASSLGVTSNSPLHF.

J is TRBJ1-4 and V is TRBV5-5, with TRBD1 matching 8 bases. After removal of 0 bases from V and 7 bases from J, the junction contained 5 bases not matched to a gene. Germline V lookup: CDR1 SGHKS, CDR2 YYEKEE (reference sequence). CDR3 length equals 15 residues. The CDR3 DNA follows: TGTGCCAGCAGCTTGGTTCCAGGGGGCTCTGAAAAACTGTTTTTT. Amino acids: CASSLVPGGSEKLFF. The entire variable domain, with the rest obtained from reference TRBV5-5 and TRBJ1-4, is as follows: DAGVTQSPTHLIKTRGQQVTLRCSPISGHKSVSWYQQVLGQGPQFIFQYYEKEERGRGNFPDRFSARQFPNYSSELNVNALLLGDSALYLCASSLVPGGSEKLFFGSGTQLSVL.

CDR3 in DNA: TGTGCCAGCACGAAGTGGGCGGGAGTCAACACCGGGGAGCTGTTTTTT. Encoded protein: CASTKWAGVNTGELFF. The chain links TRBV2 to TRBJ2-2, with 7 positions matching TRBD2. J lost 2 bases, V lost 7 bases, and 10 bases had no gene match. From germline, CDR1 is SNHLY and CDR2 FYNNEI. This CDR3 comprises 16 residues.

V gene TRBV2 combines with J gene TRBJ2-4, with 8 bases that match TRBD1. Germline V gene lookup returns CDR1 SNHLY and CDR2 FYNNEI. The CDR3 consists of 15 residues. J lost 6 bases, V lost 5 bases, and 9 bases had no gene match. In DNA, the CDR3 is TGTGCCAGCAGTAGGGACAGGACTAAGTTAAACATTCAGTACTTC. Translating it yields CASSRDRTKLNIQYF.

CDR3 nucleotides: TGTGCCAGCAGCGACAGCGGGGGGGCTAAAGAGACCCAGTACTTC. This gives the protein CASSDSGGAKETQYF. The chain is built from TRBV5-4 and TRBJ2-5; TRBD2 aligns across 10 bases. J lost 3 bases, V lost 4 bases, and 6 bases had no gene match. The CDR3 extends over 15 amino acids. CDR1 SGHNT and CDR2 YYREEE come from the germline V gene (reference sequence).

This chain links TRBV5-1 with TRBJ2-3, with 12 bases aligning to TRBD2. Germline lookup yields CDR1 SGHRS and CDR2 YFSETQ. The CDR3 is 15 amino acids. The V and J ends lost 4 bases and 2 bases, in that order; junction bases with no gene match: 2. The CDR3 spells CASSRLAGVTDTQYF. The CDR3 DNA follows: TGCGCCAGCAGCCGACTAGCGGGAGTCACAGATACGCAGTATTTT.

This chain uses TRBV7-9 with TRBJ1-6; D might be TRBD1 (5 bases). CDR1 is SEHNR, CDR2 FQNEAQ, per germline (reference sequence). V was shortened by 1 base and J by 0 bases, with 7 bases between the two germline ends. There are 16 residues in the CDR3. The CDR3 reads CASSLGQYSYNSPLHF. CDR3 in DNA: TGTGCCAGCAGCTTAGGACAGTACTCCTATAATTCACCCCTCCACTTT.

The genes are TRBV2 and TRBJ1-5; D remains unclear. This CDR3 spans 15 amino acids. V gave up 8 bases and J gave up 1 base, with 15 bases separating them. Germline lookup yields CDR1 SNHLY and CDR2 FYNNEI. The CDR3 DNA follows: TGTGCCAGCTGTAGGAGCGGTTTGAGCAATCAGCCCCAGCATTTT. This gives the protein CASCRSGLSNQPQHF.

CDR3 loop: CAWNRDSSGNTIYF. The CDR3 DNA sequence: TGTGCCTGGAATCGGGACAGCTCTGGAAACACCATATATTTT. V and J are TRBV30 and TRBJ1-3; 7 bases map to TRBD1. The CDR3 runs 14 residues. V shed 4 bases, J shed 0 bases, and the junction held 3 bases outside the gene matches. Germline CDR1 GTSNPN, CDR2 SVGIG (reference sequence). Full variable domain (rest looked up from reference TRBV30 and TRBJ1-3): SQTIHQWPATLVQPVGSPLSLECTVEGTSNPNLYWYRQAAGRGLQLLFYSVGIGQISSEVPQNLSASRPQDRQFILSSKKLLLSDSGFYLCAWNRDSSGNTIYFGEGSWLTVV.

This CDR3 reads CASSWTGGTEAFF. CDR3 DNA: TGTGCCAGCAGTTGGACAGGGGGCACTGAAGCTTTCTTT. V gene TRBV6-2 or TRBV6-3 combines with J gene TRBJ1-1; TRBD1 matches at 10 bases. J lost 4 bases, V lost 4 bases, and 0 bases had no gene match. The CDR3 consists of 13 residues. Germline V gene lookup returns CDR1 MNHEY and CDR2 SVGEGT.

The chain joins TRBV2 to TRBJ1-2; maybe TRBD1 (5 bases). CDR1 and CDR2 from the germline V gene are SNHLY and FYNNEI. Trimming shortened V by 7 bases and J by 2 bases, and 14 bases separated the two germline ends. The CDR3 covers 14 residues. CDR3 protein: CASNRGLGNYGYTF. CDR3 DNA sequence: TGTGCCAGCAATAGGGGTTTGGGGAACTATGGCTACACCTTC.

The chain links TRBV3-1 (or the pseudogene TRBV3-2) to TRBJ1-2, with D perhaps matching TRBD1 (6 bases). V lost 2 bases, J lost 0 bases, and 16 bases lay in between. CDR3 length: 17 amino acids. Germline CDR1 reads LGHDT; CDR2 reads YNNKEL (reference sequence). CDR3 residues: CASSQFGGAKTNYGYTF. The CDR3 region has the DNA TGTGCCAGCAGCCAATTTGGGGGGGCGAAGACTAACTATGGCTACACCTTC.

This clone was seen a single time. V gene TRBV5-1 combines with J gene TRBJ2-3; TRBD1 agrees at 7 bases. The junction had 6 bases not matched to a gene; V was cut back by 4 bases and J by 4 bases. The CDR3 is 14 residues long. The germline gives CDR1 SGHRS, CDR2 YFSETQ. In DNA form, the CDR3 reads TGCGCCAGCAGCAAGGACAGGCCCCCAGATACGCAGTATTTT. Translating it yields CASSKDRPPDTQYF.

This rearrangement joins TRBV12-3 or TRBV12-4 to TRBJ2-2; TRBD1 might be the D (6 bases). The V end was cut by 11 bases, the J end by 2 bases, with 12 bases between. CDR3 length: 13 amino acids. CDR3 protein: CAQGQQNTGELFF. The DNA for the CDR3 is TGTGCCCAGGGGCAGCAAAACACCGGGGAGCTGTTTTTT.

The chain links TRBV5-5 to TRBJ2-7, with D perhaps matching TRBD2 (7 bases). The CDR3 spans 14 residues. Trimming left V 0 bases short and J 5 bases short, with 12 bases between. Germline CDR1 SGHKS, CDR2 YYEKEE (reference sequence). The CDR3 DNA reads as TGTGCCAGCAGCTTGGGAAGGGGGGGAGACGAGCAGTACGTC. It yields the protein CASSLGRGGDEQYV.

J is TRBJ2-6 and V is TRBV5-6, with 9 bases fitting TRBD1. Germline values: CDR1 SGHDT, CDR2 YYEEEE. V trimming: 4 bases; J trimming: 2 bases; junction bases outside the gene matches: 13. The CDR3 sequence is 19 residues long. The chain's CDR3 is CASSRTGDIIPAGANVLTF. The CDR3 coding sequence is TGTGCCAGCAGCCGGACAGGGGACATAATTCCCGCTGGGGCCAACGTCCTGACTTTC.

The chain has TRBV9 and TRBJ2-1; a possible D gene is TRBD1 (6 bases). The CDR3 length is 12 residues. From germline, CDR1 is SGDLS and CDR2 YYNGEE. Trimming stripped 0 bases from V and 12 bases from J, with 10 bases between. The CDR3 coding sequence is TGTGCCAGCAGCGTAGAGCCAGGGGCGCAGTTCTTC. This gives the protein CASSVEPGAQFF.

This chain uses TRBV11-1 with TRBJ2-5; D might be TRBD2 (6 bases). V was clipped by 5 bases and J by 4 bases, with 20 bases between them. The CDR3 length is 16 residues. Germline lookup yields CDR1 SGHAT and CDR2 FQDESV (reference sequence). The CDR3 DNA reads as TGTGCCAGCAGCCCCCGCGGAGGGTTCAGCGGAGAGACCCAGTACTTC. This sequence encodes CASSPRGGFSGETQYF.

The chain couples TRBV5-1 to TRBJ1-2; 7 bases fit TRBD1. The CDR3 extends over 15 amino acids. The V gene's germline CDR1 is SGHRS and CDR2 YFSETQ. V shed 5 bases and J 4 bases; nucleotides not matched to a gene: 11. CDR3 sequence (DNA): TGCGCCAGCAGTACCGGACAGGTTCGGCTCTATGGCTACACCTTC. Translation: CASSTGQVRLYGYTF.

The chain combines TRBV28 with TRBJ1-4, with D perhaps TRBD1 (5 bases). The CDR3 length is 13 residues. The germline V gene encodes CDR1 MDHEN and CDR2 SYDVKM. V was pared by 4 bases and J by 6 bases, with 9 bases between. The CDR3 sequence: CASSYLGDEKLFF. The CDR3 bases are TGTGCCAGCAGTTACCTAGGGGATGAAAAACTGTTTTTT.

The rearrangement uses TRBV4-2 and TRBJ1-4; D is perhaps TRBD1 (6 bases). CDR3 size: 16 residues. V lost 4 bases, J lost 4 bases, and 16 bases lay in between. Germline lookup yields CDR1 LGHNA and CDR2 YNFKEQ. The CDR3 region has the DNA TGTGCCAGCAGCCCCAGAGATGAGGGGGTTAATGAAAAACTGTTTTTT. It yields the protein CASSPRDEGVNEKLFF.

The chain employs TRBV19 and TRBJ1-5; the D gene is possibly TRBD1 (5 bases). This CDR3 is built from 16 residues. The V end lost 3 bases, the J end lost 4 bases, and 16 bases lay between the germline ends. Germline-derived CDR1 and CDR2 are LNHDA and SQIVND (reference sequence). Written as DNA, the CDR3 is TGTGCCAGTAGTATCTCAAGGGCCCGGGGGAATCAGCCCCAGCATTTT. Encoded protein: CASSISRARGNQPQHF.

This chain's CDR3 is CASSLPGLAGAGQFF. CDR3 nucleotide sequence: TGTGCCAGCAGCTTACCGGGACTAGCGGGAGCTGGGCAGTTCTTC. The gene calls are TRBV13 and TRBJ2-1; 14 nucleotides line up with TRBD2. After removal of 2 bases from V and 12 bases from J, the junction contained 6 bases not matched to a gene. Germline values: CDR1 PRHDT, CDR2 FYEKMQ (reference sequence). There are 15 residues in the CDR3.

This clone has only one observation. The gene calls are TRBV7-2 and TRBJ2-1; the match to TRBD2 covers 8 bases. This CDR3 region has 14 residues. Germline V CDR1 and CDR2: SGHTA, FQGNSA. J was trimmed by 7 bases and V by 2 bases; bases with no gene match: 4. The CDR3 coding sequence is TGTGCCAGCAGCTTACCGGGAGGGCGAAATGAGCAGTTCTTC. Its protein product is CASSLPGGRNEQFF.

This clone was observed once. This chain connects TRBV19 to TRBJ2-3, with D maybe TRBD1 (6 bases). CDR1 is LNHDA, CDR2 SQIVND, per germline (reference sequence). This CDR3 has 14 amino acids. The germline V and J ends were trimmed by 6 bases and 6 bases, with 16 bases remaining between them. The DNA for the CDR3 is TGTGCCAGTAGGACTCGACAGGTCTTGGATACGCAGTATTTT. It codes for CASRTRQVLDTQYF. Together with reference TRBV19 and TRBJ2-3, the CDR3 gives the full variable domain: DGGITQSPKYLFRKEGQNVTLSCEQNLNHDAMYWYRQDPGQGLRLIYYSQIVNDFQKGDIAEGYSVSREKKESFPLTVTSAQKNPTAFYLCASRTRQVLDTQYFGPGTRLTVL.

The J gene is TRBJ1-5, the V gene TRBV30; TRBD1 aligns across 8 bases. The CDR3 has 16 amino acids. Germline CDR1 GTSNPN, CDR2 SVGIG (reference sequence). Germline trimming cut 5 bases from V and 5 bases from J; bases unmatched to any gene: 14. As DNA, the CDR3 is TGTGCCTGGGGCCCCAGGGGGCGCCGGCCGCATCAGCCCCAGCATTTT. Residues: CAWGPRGRRPHQPQHF.